This entry lists 23 T cell receptor beta chains sequenced from one sample in a study of response to subunit inactivated influenza vaccine. TCRdb used MiXCR to reprocess the RT-PCR reads, holding one entry per CDR3 protein. The sample includes more than 550,000 distinct CDR3 sequences, over 9% of them seen just once. These same records also appear under a second study, on T cells expressing NK-cell markers. That report adds: UMI-tagged 5'RACE template switching yielded the TCR beta cDNA.

The sample in question was PBMCs from blood, obtained on the day of vaccination. The receptors come from a man aged 50 to 59 who received an inactivated influenza vaccine.

The chain links TRBV5-6 to TRBJ1-4; D possibly corresponds to TRBD1 (5 bases). Germline lookup yields CDR1 SGHDT and CDR2 YYEEEE. There are 14 residues in the CDR3. Between the trimmed V and J ends, which lost 0 bases and 8 bases, there was a span of 11 bases. The CDR3 region has the DNA TGTGCCAGCAGCTTGGTTCGGGGGAAGGAAAAACTGTTTTTT. Protein sequence: CASSLVRGKEKLFF.

This clonotype was picked up a small number of times. V usage is TRBV29-1 and J usage is TRBJ1-2; tentative D call: TRBD1 (6 bases). The CDR3 totals 13 residues. Germline V gene sequence: CDR1 SQVTM, CDR2 ANQGSEA. With 5 bases removed from V and 6 bases from J, the gap between germline ends came to 16 bases. Here the CDR3 reads CSVLGAHHHGYTF. CDR3 DNA sequence: TGCAGCGTTCTGGGGGCTCATCACCATGGCTACACCTTC.

The V call is TRBV10-3, the J call TRBJ2-7; TRBD1 is a possible D gene (6 bases). Deletions cut 4 bases from V and 0 bases from J, with 7 bases between. The V gene's germline CDR1 is ENHRY and CDR2 SYGVKD. The CDR3 has 13 amino acids. The CDR3 region is CAISGGHSYEQYF. Written as DNA, the CDR3 is TGTGCCATCAGTGGGGGACACTCCTACGAGCAGTACTTC.

This clonotype was observed a handful of times. The chain joins TRBV24-1 to TRBJ2-7, with 8 nucleotides matching TRBD1. CDR1 and CDR2 from the germline V gene are KGHDR and SFDVKD. Losses at the gene ends were 5 bases for V and 1 base for J; bases not matched to a gene: 12. This CDR3 comprises 17 residues. Here the CDR3 reads CATSGDRGYYESYEQYF. CDR3 bases: TGTGCCACCAGTGGAGACAGGGGATATTACGAGTCCTACGAGCAGTACTTC.

The table lists this clonotype with many counts. This chain joins TRBV12-3 or TRBV12-4 and TRBJ1-5; TRBD1 might be the D (6 bases). The V end was cut by 7 bases, the J end by 5 bases, with 12 bases between. This CDR3 region has 13 residues. The CDR3 loop reads CASTIGGDQPQHF. In nucleotides, the CDR3 is TGTGCCAGCACAATAGGGGGAGATCAGCCCCAGCATTTT.

This clonotype has a count of ten or more. This chain connects TRBV7-6 to TRBJ2-3, with 7 bases that match TRBD2. Looked up from germline, CDR1 is SGHVS and CDR2 is FNYEAQ. The length of the CDR3 is 14 residues. The ends lost 2 bases at V and 4 bases at J; junction bases unmatched: 3. The CDR3 bases are TGTGCCAGCAGCTTAAACCTAGCGGCAGATACGCAGTATTTT. It is translated as CASSLNLAADTQYF.

This clonotype was seen a few times. The chain recombines TRBV7-9 with TRBJ2-7; D remains unclear. Trimming removed 2 bases from V and 4 bases from J, with 12 bases in between. The CDR3 loop spans 14 amino acids. In germline, CDR1 is SEHNR, CDR2 FQNEAQ (reference sequence). The CDR3 loop is CASSLPVDPYEQYF. The CDR3 DNA sequence: TGTGCCAGCAGCTTACCCGTTGATCCGTACGAGCAGTACTTC.

The chain employs TRBV7-9 and TRBJ2-1; 8 bases match TRBD2. Germline trimming cut 5 bases from V and 3 bases from J; bases unmatched to any gene: 6. The CDR3 loop spans 15 amino acids. CDR1 SEHNR and CDR2 FQNEAQ come from the germline V gene (reference sequence). The CDR3 DNA reads TGTGCCAGCAGCCCCCGGGGGGGCTGCTACAATGAGCAGTTCTTC. Protein sequence: CASSPRGGCYNEQFF.

This clonotype was seen a few times. This sequence joins TRBV9 and TRBJ2-5, with D perhaps TRBD2 (5 bases). The length of the CDR3 is 14 residues. V lost 3 bases to trimming and J lost 5 bases, with 14 bases between them. CDR1 is SGDLS and CDR2 is YYNGEE in the germline V gene. CDR3 nucleotide sequence: TGTGCCAGCAGCGCATCTAGAGGGCGTGAGACCCAGTACTTC. This sequence encodes CASSASRGRETQYF.

This clonotype was seen a few times. V and J are TRBV2 and TRBJ1-5; D unresolved. V was pared by 5 bases and J by 0 bases, with 8 bases between. Germline V gene lookup returns CDR1 SNHLY and CDR2 FYNNEI. The CDR3 covers 14 residues. The CDR3 protein is CASSRTHSNQPQHF. The CDR3 nucleotides are TGTGCCAGCAGTCGGACCCATAGCAATCAGCCCCAGCATTTT.

J is TRBJ2-1 and V is TRBV12-3 or TRBV12-4; D may be TRBD2 (5 bases). The CDR3 has 15 amino acids. Between the trimmed V and J ends, which lost 1 base and 7 bases, there was a span of 14 bases. For the CDR3, the DNA is TGTGCCAGCAGTTTAGTCAGCGGACGAGGGAATGAGCAGTTCTTC. Encoded protein: CASSLVSGRGNEQFF.

This clonotype was observed a few times. J is TRBJ1-5 and V is TRBV6-2 or TRBV6-3, with no clear D. Per germline, CDR1 MNHEY and CDR2 SVGEGT. The CDR3 spans 13 residues. The V and J ends lost 0 bases and 7 bases respectively, with 7 bases between them. CDR3 nucleotide sequence: TGTGCCAGCAGTTACTCGGGGTTACAGCCCCAGCATTTT. Protein: CASSYSGLQPQHF.

The rearrangement uses TRBV12-3 or TRBV12-4 and TRBJ1-2; 9 bases are a match to TRBD1. Unmatched junction bases numbered 12, after V lost 6 bases and J lost 7 bases. There are 15 residues in the CDR3. The CDR3 DNA is TGTGCCAGCAGCTCTGGGACAGGGAGTCTTCGTGGCTACACCTTC. Residues: CASSSGTGSLRGYTF.

This clonotype was observed a handful of times. The chain links TRBV19 to TRBJ2-7; the D gene could be TRBD1 or TRBD2 (5 bases each). This CDR3 is built from 14 residues. V gave up 3 bases and J gave up 2 bases, with 11 bases separating them. CDR1 and CDR2 (germline): LNHDA, SQIVND (reference sequence). The CDR3 nucleotides read TGTGCCAGTAGTATCGAGGGGAGACCCTACGAGCAGTACTTC. As protein: CASSIEGRPYEQYF.

This clonotype has only a few counts. The chain links TRBV20-1 to TRBJ2-4, with TRBD2 identical over 7 bases. CDR1 and CDR2 (germline): DFQATT, SNEGSKA (reference sequence). This CDR3 contains 19 residues. The V segment lost 0 bases and the J segment 6 bases; nucleotides outside the gene matches: 20. The CDR3 is CSARDRSVRSRGDPNIQYF. CDR3 sequence (DNA): TGCAGTGCTAGAGATAGGAGTGTGCGGTCTCGGGGGGATCCAAACATTCAGTACTTC.

The rearrangement links TRBV11-1 to TRBJ2-1, with 9 positions matching TRBD2. The CDR3 is made up of 19 amino acids. V lost 8 bases to trimming and J lost 1 base; unmatched junction nucleotides: 18. CDR1 and CDR2 (germline): SGHAT, FQDESV (reference sequence). The chain's CDR3 is CASLHRLAGGSLSYNEQFF. CDR3 sequence (DNA): TGTGCCAGCCTACATCGTCTGGCGGGAGGGTCCCTTTCCTACAATGAGCAGTTCTTC.

This clonotype was seen a handful of times. This chain joins TRBV7-9 and TRBJ1-1; D is perhaps TRBD1 (6 bases). Looked up from germline, CDR1 is SEHNR and CDR2 is FQNEAQ (reference sequence). CDR3 length: 13 residues. The V and J ends lost 3 bases and 8 bases respectively, with 13 bases between them. The CDR3 spells CASSFRGPFEAFF. The CDR3 bases are TGTGCCAGCAGCTTCCGGGGGCCCTTCGAAGCTTTCTTT.

This chain uses TRBV20-1 with TRBJ2-3, with 11 bases aligning to TRBD2. With V trimmed by 3 bases and J by 5 bases, 16 bases remained unmatched. In germline, CDR1 is DFQATT, CDR2 SNEGSKA (reference sequence). The length of the CDR3 is 18 residues. Written as DNA, the CDR3 is TGCAGTGCTAGGGGACTTAGCGGGAGGGCCCTTGGGAGAGATACGCAGTATTTT. Its protein product is CSARGLSGRALGRDTQYF.

This clonotype was counted between two and nine times. The rearrangement joins TRBV27 to TRBJ2-3; D unclear. The CDR3 is made up of 16 amino acids. Per germline, CDR1 MNHEY and CDR2 SMNVEV (reference sequence). The V and J ends lost 5 bases and 1 base respectively, with 16 bases between them. CDR3 in amino acids: CASSPKGPIGTDTQYF. CDR3 DNA sequence: TGTGCCAGCAGTCCGAAAGGGCCTATAGGCACAGATACGCAGTATTTT.

This chain connects TRBV7-8 to TRBJ2-7; 12 nucleotides align to TRBD2. V gave up 1 base and J gave up 4 bases; unmatched junction bases: 5. Germline V lookup: CDR1 SGHVS, CDR2 FQNEAQ. This CDR3 comprises 16 residues. CDR3 amino acids: CASSLGLAGGPYEQYF. The CDR3 DNA follows: TGTGCCAGCAGCTTAGGGCTAGCGGGAGGGCCTTACGAGCAGTACTTC. Variable domain in full (rest from reference TRBV7-8 and TRBJ2-7): GAGVSQSPRYKVAKRGQDVALRCDPISGHVSLFWYQQALGQGPEFLTYFQNEAQLDKSGLPSDRFFAERPEGSVSTLKIQRTQQEDSAVYLCASSLGLAGGPYEQYFGPGTRLTVT.

This clonotype showed up just a few times. This chain uses TRBV5-1 with TRBJ1-6, with D hard to call. Germline CDR1 and CDR2: SGHRS and YFSETQ. The CDR3 sequence is 16 residues long. V shed 4 bases and J shed 0 bases, with 11 bases lying between them. DNA for the CDR3: TGCGCCAGCAGCGTACAATCGAGCTCCTATAATTCACCCCTCCACTTT. Translating gives CASSVQSSSYNSPLHF.

V is TRBV11-2 and J is TRBJ1-1, with 8 bases aligning to TRBD1. CDR1 is SGHAT, CDR2 FQNNGV, per germline. This CDR3 comprises 13 residues. After removal of 11 bases from V and 2 bases from J, the junction contained 7 bases not matched to a gene. The CDR3 DNA follows: TGTGCCCCACGGACAGGGATAAACACTGAAGCTTTCTTT. Translated: CAPRTGINTEAFF.

This clonotype was observed a few times. V usage is TRBV6-2 or TRBV6-3 and J usage is TRBJ2-7; tentative D call: TRBD1 (6 bases). Germline V lookup: CDR1 MNHEY, CDR2 SVGEGT. This CDR3 region has 12 residues. V lost 6 bases and J 6 bases, leaving 12 bases between the germline ends. The CDR3 loop reads CASRPTGTEQYF. Written as DNA, the CDR3 is TGTGCCAGCAGGCCTACAGGGACCGAGCAGTACTTC.